Listed below are T cell receptor beta chains from one sample, sequenced in a study of OX40 agonist ivuxolimab in advanced cancers. The table came from immunoSEQ multiplex PCR; TCRdb's copy has only in-frame clones and leaves some out. Here the sample spans more than 45,000 clones, 65% to 85% being singletons. Sample: CD4+ or CD8+ T cells sorted from blood, taken in a trial of the OX40 agonist ivuxolimab. The receptors originated from an adult with an advanced solid tumor such as melanoma, head and neck, liver or kidney cancer. Both conserved end residues are part of each CDR3.

>TRBV4-1
CASSQDLGTGGRAFF
>TRBV5-4
CASSSDGTREETQYF
>TRBV5-1
CASSLTWDQPQHF
>TRBV29-1
CSVGGLSYNSPLHF
>TRBV30
CAWTGGDYGYTF
>TRBV27
CASSLPGQTELF
>TRBV10-3
CAIRGDVGDSGYTF
>TRBV11-3
CASSVYADTEAFF
>TRBV30
CAISTGGYGYTF
>TRBV2
CASDLNRATNEKLFF
>TRBV4-3
CASSPGTGPDTQYF
>TRBV7-2
CASSPRAAYEQYF
>TRBV18
CASSPPNYNEQFF
>TRBV19
CASSHPGGDSPLHF
>TRBV5-4
CASSLVSSYNSPLHF
>TRBV9
CASSPPFENTEAFF
>TRBV7-9
CASSLHGTGAYEQYF
>TRBV7-3
CASSLLPGLPETQYF
>TRBV4-2
CASSGNRGQNSPLHF
>TRBV7-2
CASSPPGSTATGELFF
>TRBV10-2
CASSETPGLGGQQFF
>TRBV4-2
CASSQGVLQFSGNTIYF
>TRBV2
CASSEVSGSGEQYF
>TRBV5-1
CASSLEDDPSPPRYGYTF
>TRBV14
CASSPGILGYEQYF
>TRBV2
CASSEEGQGVQGYTF
>TRBV18
CASSPSRVRTEAFF
>TRBV19
CASSIESQGARETQYF
>TRBV19
CASTQVSGANVLTF
>TRBV2
CASSEALRTNNEQFF
>TRBV2
CASSWSGTPDTQYF
>TRBV30
CAWGRSNQPQHF
>TRBV15
CATRSDFNYGYTF
>TRBV19
CASTGSSSGNTIYF
>TRBV30
CAWSLDRGPNGYTF
>TRBV7-9
CASSPASGGYNEQFF
>TRBV4-1
CASSQLEGRRTIQYF
>TRBV7-2
CASSLGGRTRISSNQPQHF
>TRBV5-4
CASSLDRAVTEAFF
>TRBV2
CASNPGHGNNSPLHF
>TRBV19
CASSSLDGFYGYTF